This T cell receptor beta chain was captured by sequencing in a study of T cells after yellow fever vaccination. Study conclusions and caveats: Once the booster was given, most primary-vaccination clones reappeared, at just over 95% for CD4 and roughly 91% for CD8.

As concerns this clonotype: The antigen remains unidentified.

Universal primer sites and UMIs were introduced during 5'RACE template-switching synthesis of TCR cDNA. One entry per CDR3 protein, called by TCRdb with MiXCR from the 5' RACE reads. The repertoire holds approximately 510,000 distinct CDR3 sequences, with just over 20% as singletons. The V gene's germline CDR1 is MDHEN and CDR2 SYDVKM. This CDR3 spans 14 amino acids. The V end lost 2 bases, the J end lost 2 bases, and 9 bases lay between the germline ends. The sample consisted of PBMCs, taken about 21 days after the first yellow fever vaccination. The chain employs TRBV28 and TRBJ1-2; D gene unclear. The receptor was derived from a man aged 18 to 30 who received the YFV17D yellow fever vaccine. The CDR3 DNA follows: TGTGCCAGCAGTTTAATCCAGGCGAACTATGGCTACACCTTC. Its protein is CASSLIQANYGYTF.